These T cell receptor beta chains were read from a single sample in a study of cytomegalovirus exposure and HLA in healthy donors. Only in-frame clones appear in the TCRdb table, and some are missing; sequencing was by immunoSEQ multiplex PCR. The sample holds around 200,000 clones; around three quarters are singletons and the top ten take roughly a sixth. The sample comprised PBMCs. The receptors were gathered from a man in his forties in good health and CMV-seronegative. Each CDR3 is given with its conserved first and last residue. The order of the fields is V gene, J gene, clone size, D gene, CDR3 protein, CDR3 DNA. A D gene is named only where the DNA matches it firmly. Size values are once, few and many counts, or a class for expanded clones, and some rows have none.

>TRBV7-9|TRBJ1-3|few|NA
CASSLVYSGNTIYF
TGTGCCAGCAGCTTAGTCTACTCTGGAAACACCATATATTTT
>TRBV28|TRBJ2-3|NA|TRBD2
CASSLSSGLAPDTQYF
TGTGCCAGCAGTTTATCCTCAGGACTAGCCCCAGATACGCAGTATTTT
>TRBV7-3|TRBJ2-1|NA|TRBD2
CASSRTSGGYNEQFF
TGTGCCAGCAGCCGTACTAGCGGGGGGTACAATGAGCAGTTCTTC
>TRBV29-1|TRBJ2-1|NA|TRBD2
CSEVAGMNEQFF
TGCAGCGAGGTAGCGGGAATGAATGAGCAGTTCTTC
>TRBV10-2|TRBJ2-3|NA|TRBD2
CASLRLAGGRASPVGADTQYF
TGCGCCAGCCTTCGACTAGCGGGAGGAAGGGCGTCACCCGTCGGCGCAGATACGCAGTATTTT
>TRBV29-1|TRBJ1-1|NA|NA
CSVGGVTEAFF
TGCAGCGTTGGAGGTGTCACTGAAGCTTTCTTT
>TRBV7-2|TRBJ2-7|few|NA
CASSPPSALSYEQYF
TGTGCCAGCAGCCCACCTTCCGCACTCTCCTACGAGCAGTACTTC
>TRBV11-1|TRBJ1-1|NA|NA
CASSFFEEMNTEAFF
TGTGCCAGCAGCTTTTTCGAGGAAATGAACACTGAAGCTTTCTTT
>TRBV5-4|TRBJ2-7|NA|TRBD2
CASSLMRGAYEQYF
TGTGCCAGCAGCTTGATGCGGGGGGCCTACGAGCAGTACTTC
>TRBV12-1|TRBJ2-3|NA|NA
CASSSPGLAGLWVLEDTQYF
TGTGCCAGCAGCTCACCGGGACTAGCGGGTTTATGGGTTCTCGAAGATACGCAGTATTTT
>TRBV14|TRBJ2-3|NA|NA
CASSQDRSGWSGSDTQYF
TGTGCCAGCAGCCAAGATCGGTCAGGCTGGTCAGGGTCAGATACGCAGTATTTT
>TRBV5-6|TRBJ1-2|NA|TRBD1
CASSRSGTELYGYTF
TGTGCCAGCAGTCGCTCCGGGACAGAACTCTATGGCTACACCTTC
>TRBV10-1|TRBJ2-7|NA|TRBD1
CASSSTGTGVEQYF
TGCGCCAGCAGTTCAACCGGGACAGGGGTCGAGCAGTACTTC
>TRBV4-2|TRBJ1-2|few|NA
CASSEGWGRGYGYTF
TGTGCCAGCAGCGAAGGGTGGGGGCGAGGCTATGGCTACACCTTC
>TRBV7-2|TRBJ1-1|NA|NA
CASSLRPRGDTEAFF
TGTGCCAGCAGCTTAAGGCCCCGGGGGGACACTGAAGCTTTCTTT
>TRBV5-4|TRBJ2-7|NA|TRBD2
CTMGQGTSGRPYEQYF
TGTACCATGGGACAGGGGACTAGCGGGAGACCCTACGAGCAGTACTTC
>TRBV19|TRBJ1-1|NA|NA
CASSRYGTTNTEAFF
TGTGCCAGCTCAAGGTACGGGACAACGAACACTGAAGCTTTCTTT
>TRBV6-5|TRBJ2-1|NA|TRBD2
CATLAGPYNEQFF
TGTGCCACCCTAGCGGGGCCCTACAATGAGCAGTTCTTC
>TRBV4-1|TRBJ2-7|NA|TRBD2
CASSQEGLAAYEQYF
TGCGCCAGCAGCCAAGAAGGCCTAGCGGCCTACGAGCAGTACTTC
>TRBV14|TRBJ2-2|NA|NA
CASSSETGELFF
TGTGCCAGCAGCTCCGAGACCGGGGAGCTGTTTTTT
>TRBV9|TRBJ2-7|NA|TRBD2
CASSVGAGGDQYF
TGTGCCAGCAGCGTAGGGGCGGGAGGGGATCAGTACTTC
>TRBV9|TRBJ2-1|NA|TRBD2
CASSLTSGGFSSYNEQFF
TGTGCCAGCAGCCTGACTAGCGGGGGCTTCAGCTCCTACAATGAGCAGTTCTTC
>TRBV27|TRBJ2-7|few|TRBD1
CASSFPPGQTSYEQYF
TGTGCCAGCAGTTTCCCCCCGGGACAGACCTCCTACGAGCAGTACTTC
>TRBV28|TRBJ2-6|NA|NA
CASGRASGANVLTF
TGTGCCAGTGGCAGGGCATCAGGGGCCAACGTCCTGACTTTC
>TRBV9|TRBJ2-7|once|NA
CASSLGPSYEQYF
TGTGCCAGCAGCCTTGGGCCGTCCTACGAGCAGTACTTC
>TRBV29-1|TRBJ2-1|NA|NA
CSAGSLVVNEQFF
TGCAGCGCGGGGTCCCTAGTTGTTAATGAGCAGTTCTTC
>TRBV18|TRBJ2-3|NA|TRBD2
CASSPPSGDTQYF
TGTGCCAGCTCACCCCCTAGCGGAGATACGCAGTATTTT
>TRBV5-5|TRBJ1-5|NA|NA
CASSFWGRDQPQHF
TGTGCCAGCAGCTTCTGGGGGCGCGATCAGCCCCAGCATTTT
>TRBV29-1|TRBJ1-2|NA|NA
CSGQGLNGYTF
TGCAGCGGTCAGGGGCTAAATGGCTACACCTTC